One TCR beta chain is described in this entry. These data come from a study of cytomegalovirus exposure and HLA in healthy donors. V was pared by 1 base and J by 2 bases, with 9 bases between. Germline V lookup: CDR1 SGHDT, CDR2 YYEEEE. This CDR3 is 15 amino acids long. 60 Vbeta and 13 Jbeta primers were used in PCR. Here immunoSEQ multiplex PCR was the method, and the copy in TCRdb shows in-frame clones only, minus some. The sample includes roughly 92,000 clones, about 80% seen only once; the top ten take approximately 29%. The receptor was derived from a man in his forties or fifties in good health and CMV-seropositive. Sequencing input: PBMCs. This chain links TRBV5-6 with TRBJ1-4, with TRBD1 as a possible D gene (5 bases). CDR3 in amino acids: CASSLLGGTNEKLFF. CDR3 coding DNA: TGTGCCAGCAGCTTGCTGGGGGGTACTAATGAAAAACTGTTTTTT.